The sequence of this T cell receptor (beta chain) was determined in a study of T cell responses to AZD1222 COVID-19 vaccine. Assay: immunoSEQ multiplex PCR; the TCRdb copy retains only in-frame clones and omits some. The profile shows fewer than 150,000 clones, about nine tenths of them singletons. Notes on the study in general: At 160-218 and 743-854, vaccine-associated CD4 TCRs were dominant, and they spanned spike.

Note on this clone: The antigen is not known.

The V end was cut by 5 bases, the J end by 1 base, with 12 bases between. Germline V gene sequence: CDR1 LNHDA, CDR2 SQIVND (reference sequence). The CDR3 is 15 amino acids. Sequenced material: peripheral blood, taken on day 0 of AZD1222 vaccination. The clonotype comes from an adult in good health. This chain uses TRBV19 with TRBJ1-3; weak D call: TRBD1 (5 bases). The CDR3 DNA sequence: TGTGCCAGTAGTCTAACAGGCGATTCTGGAAACACCATATATTTT. Translation gives CASSLTGDSGNTIYF.